The TCR beta chain under discussion was sequenced for a study of T-cell memory formation after mild COVID-19. TCRdb passed the 5' RACE reads through MiXCR, listing each CDR3 protein once. Among about 130,000 distinct CDR3 sequences listed, about 18% were seen once. A few counts support this clonotype. Antigen: not known. Regarding the study as a whole: The authors did not confirm SARS-CoV-2 specificity of second-wave clones peaking day 37.

V dropped 2 bases and J dropped 4; count of bases not matched to a gene: 3. CDR3 length equals 14 residues. Germline assignment: CDR1 SGDLS and CDR2 YYNGEE. This clonotype was obtained from a man in his late teens or twenties who had mild COVID-19 (a few samples of this study predate the infection). Cell type and time point are not known. Sequenced sample: PBMCs or a T cell subset sorted from them (not recorded which). The V and J genes are TRBV9 and TRBJ2-7, with 10 bases fitting TRBD2. The CDR3 here is CASSVGLAYYEQYF. The CDR3 DNA reads TGTGCCAGCAGCGTGGGACTAGCGTATTACGAGCAGTACTTC.